This is a list of T cell receptor beta chains from one sample in a study of glioma-infiltrating T cells. TCRdb ran MiXCR on the multiplex PCR reads and lists one entry per CDR3 protein. This sample has approximately 400,000 distinct CDR3 sequences, with 41% found just once. The sample comprised glioma tissue, nonneoplastic brain tissue, or PBMCs (not recorded which). These receptors originate from a human donor with low-grade glioma or glioblastoma, undergoing nonglioma brain surgery, or in good health (not recorded which). Each CDR3 is given with its conserved first and last residue.

v_call cdr3_aa
TRBV5-1 CASSPPGDPGSHEQFF
TRBV2 CASSEFGGGQFYGYTF
TRBV7-3 CASSLDWGYEQYF
TRBV4-3 CASSQSPIFEAANSYEQYF
TRBV20-1 CSAKGQGASGELFF
TRBV27 CASSFGRARGLAKNIQYF
TRBV27 CASSDGTRDQPQHF
TRBV19 CASKTRDSPYYSNQPQHF
TRBV4-3 CASSQELAGPDTQYF
TRBV15 CATSRSWTGNTEAFF
TRBV7-9 CASSVTGIRTYNSPLHF
TRBV28 CASRPDRGRGNQPQHF
TRBV5-1 CASSTGTGGTEAFF
TRBV6-2/TRBV6-3 CASSFSGPYNEQFF
TRBV7-2 CASSVQGGDTEAFF
TRBV7-2 CASSLAGRNYGYTF
TRBV12-3/TRBV12-4 CASTPRGTSGRTSLGEQFF
TRBV6-1 CASLQGAGTGELFF
TRBV6-2/TRBV6-3 CASSYFGRVTDTQYF
TRBV5-5 CASSLERGIRSGYTF
TRBV19 CASTPSHGTASGANVLTF
TRBV20-1 CSARRLAASSYEQYF
TRBV6-2/TRBV6-3 CASSLIEFGSYNKQFF
TRBV27 CASSQGTSGTKSRNEQFF
TRBV4-1 CASSLRSTGVLSYNEQFF
TRBV7-9 CASSFRGPETKYF
TRBV3-1 CASSLSRLAGGYEQYF
TRBV10-3 CAISEQPTGGYTF
TRBV20-1 CSARAGRTQETQYF
TRBV28 CASSYDNAYEQYF
TRBV28 CASSLRSFEQYF
TRBV9 CASSVATSGSPSYNEQFF
TRBV7-2 CASTSRYNEQFF
TRBV4-1 CASSQVRGSEQYF
TRBV4-2 CASSQLSGGSFPQHF
TRBV20-1 CSARMLVHDKRNSYNEQFF
TRBV27 CASSVGQGAYEQYF
TRBV20-1 CSARVAGPIPYEQYF
TRBV10-3 CAISENLGPSSGNTIYF
TRBV28 CASSSLAAEQFF
TRBV27 CASSLIGFAGTDTQYF
TRBV12-3/TRBV12-4 CASSRDVLAVYNEQFF
TRBV24-1 CATSDTSGSYNEQFF
TRBV20-1 CSARALDPIYEQYF
TRBV7-6 CASSSRLEETQYF
TRBV7-2 CASSQPGQQETQFF
TRBV19 CASRRMVTDTQYF
TRBV4-1 CASSQPRQRTNYGYTF
TRBV6-1 CASSERGGQGSSPYGYTF